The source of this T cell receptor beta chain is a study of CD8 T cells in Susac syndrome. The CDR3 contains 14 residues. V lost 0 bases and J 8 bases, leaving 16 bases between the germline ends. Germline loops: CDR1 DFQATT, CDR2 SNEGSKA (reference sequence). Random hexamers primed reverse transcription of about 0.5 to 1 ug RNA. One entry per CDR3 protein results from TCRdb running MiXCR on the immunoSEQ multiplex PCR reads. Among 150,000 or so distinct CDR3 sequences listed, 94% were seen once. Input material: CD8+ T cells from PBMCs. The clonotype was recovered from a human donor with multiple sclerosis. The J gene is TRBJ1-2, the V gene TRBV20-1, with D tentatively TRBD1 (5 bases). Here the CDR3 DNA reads TGCAGTGCTAGAGATAGAGCAGGGATATGGGGCTACACCTTC. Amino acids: CSARDRAGIWGYTF.